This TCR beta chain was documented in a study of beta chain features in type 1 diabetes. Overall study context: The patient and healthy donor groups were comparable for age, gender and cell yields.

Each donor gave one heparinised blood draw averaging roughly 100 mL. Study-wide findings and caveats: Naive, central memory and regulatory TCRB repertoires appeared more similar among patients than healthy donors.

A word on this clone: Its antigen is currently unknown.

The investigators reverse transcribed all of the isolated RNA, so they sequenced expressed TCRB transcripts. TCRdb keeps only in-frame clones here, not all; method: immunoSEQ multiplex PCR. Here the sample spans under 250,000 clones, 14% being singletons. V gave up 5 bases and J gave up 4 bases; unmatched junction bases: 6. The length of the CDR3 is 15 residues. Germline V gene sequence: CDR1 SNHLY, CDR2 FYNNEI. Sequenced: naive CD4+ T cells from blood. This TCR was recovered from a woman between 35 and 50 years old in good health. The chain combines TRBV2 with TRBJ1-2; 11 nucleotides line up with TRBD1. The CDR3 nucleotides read TGTGCCAGCAGTAATCCGGGACAGGGGGTCTATGGCTACACCTTC. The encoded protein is CASSNPGQGVYGYTF.